This T cell receptor beta chain was sequenced during a study of T cells in Graves' hyperthyroidism and ophthalmopathy. Diagnosis relied on clinical symptoms, serum thyroxine and TRAb, thyroid ultrasound and orbital computed tomography. In this sample, this clonotype turned up a few times. Its antigen is unidentified. Amplification of TCR beta CDR3 regions used RNA as the template. The HTBI primer set served for first-round RT-PCR of the TCR CDR3. TCRdb re-called the multiplex PCR reads with MiXCR, one entry per CDR3 protein. This table holds about 360,000 distinct CDR3 sequences, 19% found once. The V gene's germline CDR1 is SQVTM and CDR2 ANQGSEA. The CDR3 totals 11 residues. V was pared by 8 bases and J by 6 bases, with 13 bases between. General study points: Within blood appeared most thyroid clonotypes that had expanded above 0.001.

Sequencing was done on a sample of blood. The sequence came from a woman under 30 with Graves' hyperthyroidism. This chain joins TRBV29-1 and TRBJ1-1, with D unresolved. The CDR3 DNA reads TGCAGCCCCTCTCGGGCATCTGAAGCTTTCTTT. This codes for CSPSRASEAFF.